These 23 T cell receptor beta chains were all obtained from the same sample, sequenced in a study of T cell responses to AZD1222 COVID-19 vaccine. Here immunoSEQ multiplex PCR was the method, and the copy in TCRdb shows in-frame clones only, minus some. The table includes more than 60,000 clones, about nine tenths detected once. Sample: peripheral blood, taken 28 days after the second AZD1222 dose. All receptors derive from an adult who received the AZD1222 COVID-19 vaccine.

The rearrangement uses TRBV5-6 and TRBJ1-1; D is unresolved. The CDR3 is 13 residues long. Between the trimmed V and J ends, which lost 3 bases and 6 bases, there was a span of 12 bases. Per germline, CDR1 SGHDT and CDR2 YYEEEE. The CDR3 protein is CASSSFGLPEAFF. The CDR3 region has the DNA TGTGCCAGCAGCTCGTTTGGGTTACCTGAAGCTTTCTTT. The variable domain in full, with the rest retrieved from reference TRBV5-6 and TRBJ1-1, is DAGVTQSPTHLIKTRGQQVTLRCSPKSGHDTVSWYQQALGQGPQFIFQYYEEEERQRGNFPDRFSGHQFPNYSSELNVNALLLGDSALYLCASSSFGLPEAFFGQGTRLTVV.

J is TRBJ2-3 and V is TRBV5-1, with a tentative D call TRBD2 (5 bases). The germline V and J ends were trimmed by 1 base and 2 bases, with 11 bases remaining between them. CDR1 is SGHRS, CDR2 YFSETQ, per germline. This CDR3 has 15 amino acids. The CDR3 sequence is CASSLYGNPTDTQYF. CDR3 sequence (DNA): TGCGCCAGCAGCTTGTACGGGAATCCCACAGATACGCAGTATTTT.

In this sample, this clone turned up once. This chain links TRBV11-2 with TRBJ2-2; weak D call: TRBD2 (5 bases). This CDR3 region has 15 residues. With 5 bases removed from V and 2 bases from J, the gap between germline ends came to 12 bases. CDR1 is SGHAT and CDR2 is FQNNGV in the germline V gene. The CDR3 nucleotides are TGTGCCAGCAGCCCTCTGCTAGCCAACACCGGGGAGCTGTTTTTT. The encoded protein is CASSPLLANTGELFF. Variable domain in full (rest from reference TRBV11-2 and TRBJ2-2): EAGVAQSPRYKIIEKRQSVAFWCNPISGHATLYWYQQILGQGPKLLIQFQNNGVVDDSQLPKDRFSAERLKGVDSTLKIQPAKLEDSAVYLCASSPLLANTGELFFGEGSRLTVL.

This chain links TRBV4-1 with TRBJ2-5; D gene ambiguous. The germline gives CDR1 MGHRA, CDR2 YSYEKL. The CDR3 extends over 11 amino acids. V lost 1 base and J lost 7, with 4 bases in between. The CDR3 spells CASSQAGTQYF. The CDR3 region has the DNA TGCGCCAGCAGCCAAGCAGGGACCCAGTACTTC.

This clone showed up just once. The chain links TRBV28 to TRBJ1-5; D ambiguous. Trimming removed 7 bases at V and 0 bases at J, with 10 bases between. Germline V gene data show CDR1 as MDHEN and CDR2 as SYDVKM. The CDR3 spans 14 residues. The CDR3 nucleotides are TGTGCCAGCATCGCGCAGGTTAGCAATCAGCCCCAGCATTTT. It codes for CASIAQVSNQPQHF.

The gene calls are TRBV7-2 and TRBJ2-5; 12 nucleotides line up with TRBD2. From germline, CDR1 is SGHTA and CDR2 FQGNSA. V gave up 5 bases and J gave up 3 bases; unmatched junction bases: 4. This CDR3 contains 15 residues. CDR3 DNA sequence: TGTGCCAGCAGCATGAGACTAGCGGGGGAAGAGACCCAGTACTTC. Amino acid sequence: CASSMRLAGEETQYF. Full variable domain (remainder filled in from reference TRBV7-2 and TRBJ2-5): GAGVSQSPSNKVTEKGKDVELRCDPISGHTALYWYRQSLGQGLEFLIYFQGNSAPDKSGLPSDRFSAERTGGSVSTLTIQRTQQEDSAVYLCASSMRLAGEETQYFGPGTRLLVL.

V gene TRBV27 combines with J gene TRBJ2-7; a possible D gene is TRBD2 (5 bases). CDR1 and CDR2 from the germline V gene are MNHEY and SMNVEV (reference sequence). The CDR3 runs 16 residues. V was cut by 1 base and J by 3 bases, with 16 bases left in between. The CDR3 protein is CASSLFPSAGVYEQYF. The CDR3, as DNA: TGTGCCAGCAGTTTATTCCCTTCGGCGGGCGTCTACGAGCAGTACTTC.

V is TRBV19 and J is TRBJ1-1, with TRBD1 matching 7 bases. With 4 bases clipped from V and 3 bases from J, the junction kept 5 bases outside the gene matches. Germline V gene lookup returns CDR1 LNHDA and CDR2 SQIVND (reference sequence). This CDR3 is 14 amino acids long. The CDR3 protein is CASSNQGVYTEAFF. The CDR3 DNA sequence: TGTGCCAGTAGTAACCAGGGGGTATACACTGAAGCTTTCTTT.

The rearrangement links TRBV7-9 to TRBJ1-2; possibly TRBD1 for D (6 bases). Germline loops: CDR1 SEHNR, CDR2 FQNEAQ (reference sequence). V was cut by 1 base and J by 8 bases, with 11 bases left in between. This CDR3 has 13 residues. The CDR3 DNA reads TGTGCCAGCAGCTTAGGGGGGGCGTACGGCTACACCTTC. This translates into CASSLGGAYGYTF.

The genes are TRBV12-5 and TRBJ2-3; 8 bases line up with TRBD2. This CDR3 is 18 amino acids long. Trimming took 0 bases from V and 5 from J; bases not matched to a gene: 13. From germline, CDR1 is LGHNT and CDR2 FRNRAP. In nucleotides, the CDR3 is TGTGCTAGTGGTTTGGTAGGAGGAGCGGGGGTCTGGCAAGATACGCAGTATTTT. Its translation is CASGLVGGAGVWQDTQYF.

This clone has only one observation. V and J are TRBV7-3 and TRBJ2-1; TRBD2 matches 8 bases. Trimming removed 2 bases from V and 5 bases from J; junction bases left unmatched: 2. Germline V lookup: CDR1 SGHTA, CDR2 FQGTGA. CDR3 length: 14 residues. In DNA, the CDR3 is TGTGCCAGCAGCTTAGCGGGGGGAAACAATGAGCAGTTCTTC. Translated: CASSLAGGNNEQFF.

Here the CDR3 reads CASSSSSNYGYTF. Here the CDR3 DNA reads TGTGCCAGCAGCTCTTCCAGTAACTATGGCTACACCTTC. The J gene is TRBJ1-2, the V gene TRBV5-8, with unresolved D. The CDR3 has 13 amino acids. V dropped 3 bases and J dropped 1 base, with 7 bases sitting between them. Germline loops: CDR1 SGHTS, CDR2 YDEGEE.

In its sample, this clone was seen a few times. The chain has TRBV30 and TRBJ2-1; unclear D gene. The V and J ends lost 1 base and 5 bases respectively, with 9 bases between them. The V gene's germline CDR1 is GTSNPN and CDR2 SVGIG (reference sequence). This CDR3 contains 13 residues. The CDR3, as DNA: TGTGCCTGGAGTGACCAGGTCGACAATGAGCAGTTCTTC. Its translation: CAWSDQVDNEQFF.

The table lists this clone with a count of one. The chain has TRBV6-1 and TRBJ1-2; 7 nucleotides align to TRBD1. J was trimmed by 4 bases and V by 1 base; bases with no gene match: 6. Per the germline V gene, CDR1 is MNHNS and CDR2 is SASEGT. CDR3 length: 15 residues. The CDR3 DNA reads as TGTGCCAGCAGTGAAGAGACAGGGACATTCTATGGCTACACCTTC. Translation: CASSEETGTFYGYTF.

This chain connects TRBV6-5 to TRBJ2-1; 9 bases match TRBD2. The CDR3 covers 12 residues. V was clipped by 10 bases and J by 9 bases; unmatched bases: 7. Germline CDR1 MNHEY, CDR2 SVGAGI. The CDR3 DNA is TGTGCCACCTTAGCGGGGGCGGGTGAGCAGTTCTTC. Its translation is CATLAGAGEQFF.

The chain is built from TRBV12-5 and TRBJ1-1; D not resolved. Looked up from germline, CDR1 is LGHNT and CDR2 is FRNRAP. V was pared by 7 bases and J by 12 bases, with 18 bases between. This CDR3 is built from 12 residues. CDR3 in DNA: TGTGCTAGTGCTCTCCCAAGGCAGGTTCCTTTCTTT. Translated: CASALPRQVPFF.

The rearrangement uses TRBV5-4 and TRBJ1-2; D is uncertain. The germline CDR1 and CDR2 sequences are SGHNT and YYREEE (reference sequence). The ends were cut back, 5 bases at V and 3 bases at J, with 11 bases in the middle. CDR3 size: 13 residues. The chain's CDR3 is CASSFRPDYGYTF. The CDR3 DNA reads TGTGCCAGCAGTTTCCGACCCGACTATGGCTACACCTTC.

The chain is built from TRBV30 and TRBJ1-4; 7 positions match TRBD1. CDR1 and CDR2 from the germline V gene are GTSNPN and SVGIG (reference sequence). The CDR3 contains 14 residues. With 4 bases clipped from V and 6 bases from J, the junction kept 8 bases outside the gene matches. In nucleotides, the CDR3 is TGTGCCTGGACGGAGGGGGCGAATTATGAAAAACTGTTTTTT. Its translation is CAWTEGANYEKLFF.

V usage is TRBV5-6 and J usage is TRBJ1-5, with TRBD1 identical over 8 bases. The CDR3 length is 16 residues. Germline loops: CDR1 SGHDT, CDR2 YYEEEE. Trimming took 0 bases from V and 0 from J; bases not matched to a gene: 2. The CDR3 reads CASSLGTGYSNQPQHF. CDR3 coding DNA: TGTGCCAGCAGCTTGGGGACAGGGTATAGCAATCAGCCCCAGCATTTT.

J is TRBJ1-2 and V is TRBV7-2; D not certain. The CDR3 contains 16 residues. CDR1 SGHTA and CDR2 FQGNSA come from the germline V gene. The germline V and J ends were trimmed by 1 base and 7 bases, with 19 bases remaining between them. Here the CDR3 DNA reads TGTGCCAGCAGCTTAGAGGCTGGACCGACCAGTCTTGGCTACACCTTC. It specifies CASSLEAGPTSLGYTF.

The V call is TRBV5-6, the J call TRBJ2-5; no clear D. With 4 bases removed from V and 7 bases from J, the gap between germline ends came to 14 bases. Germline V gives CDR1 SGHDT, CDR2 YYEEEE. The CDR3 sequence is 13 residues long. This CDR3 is CASSLETWGTQYF. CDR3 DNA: TGTGCCAGCAGCCTAGAGACTTGGGGGACCCAGTACTTC.

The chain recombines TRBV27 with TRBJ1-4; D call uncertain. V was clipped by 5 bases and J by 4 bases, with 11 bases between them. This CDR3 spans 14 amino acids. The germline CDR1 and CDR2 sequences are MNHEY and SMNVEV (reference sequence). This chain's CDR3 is CASSGSMFNEKLFF. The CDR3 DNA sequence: TGTGCCAGCAGTGGCAGCATGTTTAATGAAAAACTGTTTTTT. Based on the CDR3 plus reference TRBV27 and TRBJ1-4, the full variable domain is EAQVTQNPRYLITVTGKKLTVTCSQNMNHEYMSWYRQDPGLGLRQIYYSMNVEVTDKGDVPEGYKVSRKEKRNFPLILESPSPNQTSLYFCASSGSMFNEKLFFGSGTQLSVL.

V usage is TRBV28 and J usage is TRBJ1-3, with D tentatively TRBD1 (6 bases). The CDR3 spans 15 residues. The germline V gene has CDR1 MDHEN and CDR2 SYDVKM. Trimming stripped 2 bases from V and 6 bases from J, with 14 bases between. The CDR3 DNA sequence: TGTGCCAGCAGTTTACAGACAGGTGGATTAAACACCATATATTTT. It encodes CASSLQTGGLNTIYF.